The rows below give T cell receptor beta chains drawn from one sample of a study of vaccination and CD4 T cells after COVID-19. These receptors' targets are unknown. TCRdb re-derived calls from the PCR reads in MiXCR, one entry per CDR3 protein. Counted here are more than 7,500 distinct CDR3 sequences, less than 55% occurring once; the ten biggest clones make up around an eighth. The sequencing input was CD4+ T cells from blood, cultured in vitro. The receptor source for this set is a human donor in good health. Both conserved end residues are part of each CDR3. D genes are given only for firm matches. Some rows have no size entry. The others give once, few or many, or a class for an expanded clone.

TRBJ2-2	TRBV7-2	-	-	TGTGCCAGCAGCTTAGTAGGGACAAACACCGGGGAGTTGTTTTTT	CASSLVGTNTGELFF
TRBJ2-1	TRBV28	-	-	TGTGCCAGCAGCAAGGGCGGGGACAATGAGCAGTTCTTC	CASSKGGDNEQFF
TRBJ2-3	TRBV15	-	-	TGTGCCACCAGCAGAGCCCCGACCTCCAGCACAGATACGCAGTATTTT	CATSRAPTSSTDTQYF
TRBJ2-3	TRBV20-1	-	-	TGCAGTGCTAGAGATCGGCTCAGGGTGGATACGCAGTATTTT	CSARDRLRVDTQYF
TRBJ2-4	TRBV20-1	few	-	TGCAGTGCTCCTCCCCCAGGGGTTGGCAACATTCAGTACTTC	CSAPPPGVGNIQYF
TRBJ2-1	TRBV28	-	-	TGTGCCAGTTTGCAGGGCAATGCCTACAATGAGCAGTTCTTC	CASLQGNAYNEQFF
TRBJ2-3	TRBV19	-	-	TGTGCCAGTAGTATTCGGACTAGCACAGATACGCAGTATTTT	CASSIRTSTDTQYF
TRBJ2-7	TRBV28	few	-	TGTGCCAGCAGTCAAAGTGGCGGATACGAGCAGTACTTC	CASSQSGGYEQYF
TRBJ1-1	TRBV5-1	once	-	TGCGCCAGCAGCGATCGGGTCGGGACTGAAGCTTTCTTT	CASSDRVGTEAFF
TRBJ1-1	TRBV11-2	once	-	TGTGCCAGCAGCCCTAACTCTTTAAGTAGGGTGAGAGCTGAAGCTTTCTTT	CASSPNSLSRVRAEAFF
TRBJ2-1	TRBV5-4	few	-	TGTGCCAGCAGCTTACGGCTTCACAATGAGCAGTTCTTC	CASSLRLHNEQFF
TRBJ1-1	TRBV2	-	-	TGTGCCAGCACCCCTCCCCTGATGAGGAAAAAGGACACTGAAGCTTTCTTT	CASTPPLMRKKDTEAFF
TRBJ2-1	TRBV20-1	few	-	TGCAGTGCTAGAGGTCCCTTTCTACCCCACAATGAGCAGTTCTTC	CSARGPFLPHNEQFF
TRBJ1-1	TRBV6-2/TRBV6-3	-	-	TGTGCCAGCAGTTATCAAGGACAGACGGATAGGGCTGAAGCTTTCTTT	CASSYQGQTDRAEAFF
TRBJ2-3	TRBV20-1	-	-	TGCAGTGCGACGACAGTGACAGATACGCAGTATTTT	CSATTVTDTQYF
TRBJ2-3	TRBV28	-	-	TGTGCCAGCAGTTTACCGGGTGACACAGATACGCAGTATTTT	CASSLPGDTDTQYF
TRBJ1-6	TRBV7-9	-	-	TGTGCCAGCAGCTTTGGGACGGATAATTCACCCCTCCACTTT	CASSFGTDNSPLHF
TRBJ2-5	TRBV11-2	few	TRBD2	TGTGCCAGCAGCTTAACCGGACTAGCGGGAGGAGGGGTCCAAGAGACCCAGTACTTC	CASSLTGLAGGGVQETQYF
TRBJ2-2	TRBV19	-	-	TGTGCCAGCCGGGGCACCGGGGAGCTGTTTTTT	CASRGTGELFF
TRBJ2-2	TRBV20-1	-	TRBD1	TGCAGTGCTAGAGTCTCGGGACAGGGAAACACCGGGGAGCTGTTTTTT	CSARVSGQGNTGELFF
TRBJ1-1	TRBV12-3/TRBV12-4	-	-	TGTGCCAGCAGTCCGGACGGGAACACTGAAGCTTTCTTT	CASSPDGNTEAFF
TRBJ2-7	TRBV15	-	-	TGTGCCACCAGCAGAGATCTCTTGACAGGCTCCATCTCCTACGAGCAGTACTTC	CATSRDLLTGSISYEQYF
TRBJ2-1	TRBV11-2	-	TRBD2	TGTGCCAGCAGCTTAGGGGCTAGCGGGAGTGAGGGTGGGTCCTACAATGAGCAGTTCTTC	CASSLGASGSEGGSYNEQFF
TRBJ2-5	TRBV6-5	-	TRBD1	TGTGCCAGCAGTTACACGACAGGGATAGGACAAGAGACCCAGTACTTC	CASSYTTGIGQETQYF
TRBJ2-5	TRBV24-1	few	-	TGTGCCACCAGTGACAACCAAGAGACCCAGTACTTC	CATSDNQETQYF
TRBJ2-5	TRBV20-1	few	TRBD2	TGCAGTGCGCCGGGACTAGCGGTGGAAGAGACCCAGTACTTC	CSAPGLAVEETQYF
TRBJ2-3	TRBV7-9	-	-	TGTGCCAGCAGCTTTATCGGTGGCACGCAGTATTTT	CASSFIGGTQYF
TRBJ1-1	TRBV20-1	few	TRBD1	TGCAGTGCTCGGACAGGGAACACTGAAGCTTTCTTT	CSARTGNTEAFF
TRBJ1-5	TRBV6-2/TRBV6-3	few	-	TGTGCCAGCAGTTACCTCGGGGCAGGCCAGCCCCAGCATTTT	CASSYLGAGQPQHF
TRBJ1-2	TRBV7-9	-	-	TGTGCCAGCAGCTCCAGGAACCAGAGGGAGAACTATGGCTACACCTTC	CASSSRNQRENYGYTF
TRBJ1-2	TRBV7-9	once	TRBD1	TGTGCCAGCAGCTCCCCTTACAGGGGGCCATTTGGCTACACCTTC	CASSSPYRGPFGYTF
TRBJ2-1	TRBV6-4	-	-	TGTGCCAGCAGTGACGGGTGGGCCCGTGAGCAGTTCTTC	CASSDGWAREQFF
TRBJ2-5	TRBV19	-	-	TGTGCCAGTAGTCTCGGAAGGCTTGGGGGGACCCAGTACTTC	CASSLGRLGGTQYF